This T cell receptor beta chain emerged from a study of cytomegalovirus exposure and HLA in healthy donors. Germline V gene data show CDR1 as SGHNT and CDR2 as YENEEA. The CDR3 covers 15 residues. V lost 5 bases to trimming and J lost 2 bases, with 10 bases between them. The PCR ran on 60 Vbeta and 13 Jbeta primers. Here immunoSEQ multiplex PCR was the method, and the copy in TCRdb shows in-frame clones only, minus some. The sample has approximately 150,000 clones, 70% to 80% seen once. The sample taken for sequencing was PBMCs. The TCR originated in a man younger than 35 in good health and CMV-seropositive. The gene calls are TRBV11-3 and TRBJ2-6, with D possibly TRBD1 on 6 matching bases. This CDR3 is CASSPKGAGANVLTF. CDR3 in DNA: TGTGCCAGCAGCCCGAAGGGGGCTGGGGCCAACGTCCTGACTTTC. The whole variable domain, remainder taken from reference TRBV11-3 and TRBJ2-6, is EAGVVQSPRYKIIEKKQPVAFWCNPISGHNTLYWYLQNLGQGPELLIRYENEEAVDDSQLPKDRFSAERLKGVDSTLKIQPAELGDSAVYLCASSPKGAGANVLTFGAGSRLTVL.